This passage covers 5 T cell receptor beta chains from one sample sequenced in a study of blood T cell repertoires in COVID-19. Generated by immunoSEQ multiplex PCR, the TCRdb table keeps only in-frame clones and is missing some. This table holds 250,000 to 300,000 clones, roughly nine tenths found once. Sequencing was done on a sample of peripheral blood. The receptors stem from a woman aged 25 to 39 with COVID-19, enrolled during active disease.

This chain connects TRBV19 to TRBJ1-1, with 7 nucleotides matching TRBD1. The CDR3 runs to 14 residues. Trimming cost V 5 bases and J 1 base; bases outside gene matches: 4. Per germline, CDR1 LNHDA and CDR2 SQIVND (reference sequence). The CDR3 sequence is CASSPRTGNTEAFF. For the CDR3, the DNA is TGTGCCAGTAGTCCAAGGACAGGGAACACTGAAGCTTTCTTT. Full variable domain (outside the CDR3, taken from reference TRBV19 and TRBJ1-1): DGGITQSPKYLFRKEGQNVTLSCEQNLNHDAMYWYRQDPGQGLRLIYYSQIVNDFQKGDIAEGYSVSREKKESFPLTVTSAQKNPTAFYLCASSPRTGNTEAFFGQGTRLTVV.

The V call is TRBV7-9, the J call TRBJ2-7; the match to TRBD1 covers 11 bases. The CDR3 runs to 15 residues. V shed 4 bases and J 3 bases; nucleotides not matched to a gene: 5. Germline lookup yields CDR1 SEHNR and CDR2 FQNEAQ (reference sequence). This CDR3 is CASSSTGTGGYEQYF. CDR3 coding DNA: TGTGCCAGCAGCTCTACCGGGACAGGGGGCTACGAGCAGTACTTC.

This clone has just a few counts. The genes are TRBV15 and TRBJ2-5, with 8 bases aligning to TRBD1. Germline trimming cut 0 bases from V and 5 bases from J; bases unmatched to any gene: 5. The germline V gene encodes CDR1 LNHNV and CDR2 YYDKDF (reference sequence). CDR3 length: 15 residues. The DNA for the CDR3 is TGTGCCACCAGCAGAGACCGGACAGGGTCCGAGACCCAGTACTTC. Translation: CATSRDRTGSETQYF.

This chain links TRBV10-1 with TRBJ2-1, with 9 bases matching TRBD1. The V gene's germline CDR1 is WNHNN and CDR2 SYGVQD (reference sequence). CDR3 size: 16 residues. V trimming: 0 bases; J trimming: 9 bases; junction bases outside the gene matches: 9. CDR3 protein: CASSESKGTGIGEQFF. In nucleotides, the CDR3 is TGCGCCAGCAGTGAGTCTAAAGGGACAGGGATAGGTGAGCAGTTCTTC.

The V and J genes are TRBV9 and TRBJ2-3; 11 bases are shared with TRBD2. Germline V CDR1 and CDR2: SGDLS, YYNGEE. J lost 1 base, V lost 0 bases, and 10 bases had no gene match. This CDR3 contains 19 residues. The CDR3 spells CASSVGETSGIFGTDTQYF. The CDR3 DNA reads as TGTGCCAGCAGCGTAGGGGAGACTAGCGGGATATTCGGCACAGATACGCAGTATTTT. Full variable domain (missing parts from reference TRBV9 and TRBJ2-3): DSGVTQTPKHLITATGQRVTLRCSPRSGDLSVYWYQQSLDQGLQFLIQYYNGEERAKGNILERFSAQQFPDLHSELNLSSLELGDSALYFCASSVGETSGIFGTDTQYFGPGTRLTVL.